The 19 T cell receptor beta chains in this list originate from one sample, sequenced in a study of blood T cell repertoires in COVID-19. The method was immunoSEQ multiplex PCR; TCRdb's version includes in-frame clones alone and lacks a portion of them. The sample carries 150,000 to 200,000 clones, 70% to 85% recorded once. The sequenced sample was peripheral blood. The origin of the receptors is an elderly woman with acute or convalescent COVID-19.

This clone was detected a few times. The V and J genes are TRBV6-5 and TRBJ2-7; 12 bases fit TRBD2. Germline values: CDR1 MNHEY, CDR2 SVGAGI. V lost 11 bases, J lost 3 bases, and 8 bases stayed unmatched. The CDR3 is 14 residues long. The CDR3 reads CAAKTSGSYYEQYF. CDR3 sequence (DNA): TGTGCCGCCAAGACTAGCGGGAGTTACTACGAGCAGTACTTC.

The chain couples TRBV5-6 to TRBJ2-4; possible D gene TRBD1, 5 bases. The V end lost 2 bases, the J end lost 1 base, and 16 bases lay between the germline ends. This CDR3 has 17 residues. Germline CDR1 SGHDT, CDR2 YYEEEE. CDR3 sequence (DNA): TGTGCCAGCAGCTTTGTGACAGCCAATACCGCCAAAAACATTCAGTACTTC. This gives the protein CASSFVTANTAKNIQYF.

This clone was counted between two and nine times. The V call is TRBV23-1, the J call TRBJ2-7; tentative D call: TRBD2 (6 bases). Being an ORF, TRBV23-1 has a function that is uncertain. V gave up 4 bases and J gave up 5 bases, with 18 bases separating them. CDR3 length: 15 amino acids. In DNA form, the CDR3 reads TGCGCCAGCAGTCCCCGGGGACTTACCGGCGACGAGCAGTACTTC. Its translation is CASSPRGLTGDEQYF.

The J gene is TRBJ2-1, the V gene TRBV6-2 or TRBV6-3; 13 bases are a match to TRBD2. Germline loops: CDR1 MNHEY, CDR2 SVGEGT. J gave up 8 bases and V 5 bases, and 6 bases lay outside the gene matches. CDR3 length: 15 residues. The CDR3 sequence is CASSRLAGGGHEQFF. CDR3 DNA sequence: TGTGCCAGCAGTCGACTAGCGGGGGGAGGTCATGAGCAGTTCTTC.

V usage is TRBV19 and J usage is TRBJ1-1, with 7 bases that match TRBD1. The germline gives CDR1 LNHDA, CDR2 SQIVND (reference sequence). V lost 6 bases and J lost 3; bases outside the gene matches: 10. The CDR3 sequence is 15 residues long. CDR3 sequence: CASRPHRGPDTEAFF. The DNA of the CDR3 is TGTGCCAGTAGGCCTCACAGGGGCCCAGACACTGAAGCTTTCTTT.

The chain combines TRBV5-1 with TRBJ1-2, with D unclear. CDR1 is SGHRS, CDR2 YFSETQ, per germline. Trimming took off 0 bases at V and 7 bases at J, with 13 bases between the two ends. The CDR3 covers 14 residues. DNA of the CDR3: TGCGCCAGCAGCTTGGCTGAAGGAGGGATTGGCTACACCTTC. The encoded protein is CASSLAEGGIGYTF.

The chain links TRBV12-5 to TRBJ1-3; D perhaps matches TRBD1 (5 bases). V lost 10 bases and J 4 bases, leaving 14 bases between the germline ends. The germline V gene has CDR1 LGHNT and CDR2 FRNRAP. The CDR3 totals 13 residues. In nucleotides, the CDR3 is TGTGCTATGGGATACCAGGGAGGAAACACCATATATTTT. Amino acids: CAMGYQGGNTIYF.

The DNA for the CDR3 is TGTGCCAGTAGTTCAGGGATCCACGAGCAGTACTTC. It translates to CASSSGIHEQYF. J is TRBJ2-7 and V is TRBV19; D is possibly TRBD1 (5 bases). Germline V lookup: CDR1 LNHDA, CDR2 SQIVND (reference sequence). Trimming pared 5 bases from V and 5 bases from J, leaving 10 bases between. The CDR3 covers 12 residues.

The chain links TRBV3-1 (or the pseudogene TRBV3-2) to TRBJ1-2; 7 nucleotides agree with TRBD1. The germline V gene has CDR1 LGHDT and CDR2 YNNKEL (reference sequence). The junction had 0 bases not matched to a gene; V was cut back by 3 bases and J by 2 bases. This CDR3 contains 13 residues. The CDR3 region is CASSHRGNYGYTF. The CDR3 DNA follows: TGTGCCAGCAGCCACAGGGGGAACTATGGCTACACCTTC.

The chain is built from TRBV19 and TRBJ1-6; no definite D call. The V gene's germline CDR1 is LNHDA and CDR2 SQIVND (reference sequence). Trimming shortened V by 5 bases and J by 5 bases, and 13 bases separated the two germline ends. CDR3 length: 15 amino acids. In DNA form, the CDR3 reads TGTGCCAGTAGTCGTTCGTGGAGGGATAATTCACCCCTCCACTTT. Translated: CASSRSWRDNSPLHF.

The chain employs TRBV5-1 and TRBJ1-4; D gene uncertain. V was clipped by 0 bases and J by 2 bases, with 11 bases between them. The CDR3 extends over 16 amino acids. Germline V gene sequence: CDR1 SGHRS, CDR2 YFSETQ. CDR3 nucleotides: TGCGCCAGCAGCTTGGCCTTTCGGAGGACTAATGAAAAACTGTTTTTT. It encodes CASSLAFRRTNEKLFF.

The chain combines TRBV12-3 or TRBV12-4 with TRBJ2-4; TRBD1 agrees at 10 bases. This CDR3 contains 13 residues. With V trimmed by 3 bases and J by 11 bases, 4 bases remained unmatched. CDR3 loop: CASSLGQGLVQYF. The CDR3 nucleotides are TGTGCCAGCAGTTTGGGACAGGGGTTAGTTCAGTACTTC.

The rearrangement joins TRBV7-2 to TRBJ1-2, with D uncertain. This CDR3 is 13 amino acids long. CDR1 SGHTA and CDR2 FQGNSA come from the germline V gene. The V gene lost 4 bases and the J gene lost 5 bases, with 11 bases spanning the gap. The CDR3: CASSSIEGYGYTF. CDR3 nucleotide sequence: TGTGCCAGCAGCTCTATCGAGGGTTATGGCTACACCTTC.

V and J are TRBV6-5 and TRBJ2-3; D gene uncertain. The CDR3 is 13 amino acids. Germline CDR1 reads MNHEY; CDR2 reads SVGAGI. V was cut by 4 bases and J by 7 bases, with 12 bases left in between. In DNA form, the CDR3 reads TGTGCCAGCAGTTCCCCCAGCGTTCATACGCAGTATTTT. Encoded protein: CASSSPSVHTQYF.

The rearrangement links TRBV3-1 (or the pseudogene TRBV3-2) to TRBJ2-7; D not resolved. The CDR3 consists of 12 residues. Trimming left V 0 bases short and J 4 bases short, with 4 bases between. Looked up from germline, CDR1 is LGHDT and CDR2 is YNNKEL (reference sequence). The CDR3 loop reads CASSQDPYEQYF. The CDR3 DNA reads TGTGCCAGCAGCCAAGATCCGTACGAGCAGTACTTC.

The V gene is TRBV5-1, the J gene TRBJ2-1; 8 nucleotides agree with TRBD2. This CDR3 region has 15 residues. V dropped 0 bases and J dropped 7; count of bases not matched to a gene: 6. Germline V gene lookup returns CDR1 SGHRS and CDR2 YFSETQ. In DNA form, the CDR3 reads TGCGCCAGCAGCTTGGCGCGGGGGGTTTATAATGAGCAGTTCTTC. Its protein product is CASSLARGVYNEQFF.

CDR3 sequence: CASSRGQGPYEQYF. The CDR3 DNA reads TGTGCCAGCAGCCGGGGGCAGGGGCCCTACGAGCAGTACTTC. The chain carries TRBV3-1 (or the pseudogene TRBV3-2) and TRBJ2-7; D possibly corresponds to TRBD1 (6 bases). V was cut by 4 bases and J by 2 bases, with 12 bases left in between. CDR1 is LGHDT, CDR2 YNNKEL, per germline (reference sequence). The CDR3 totals 14 residues.

V and J are TRBV3-1 (or the pseudogene TRBV3-2) and TRBJ2-3, with D possibly TRBD1 on 6 matching bases. There are 15 residues in the CDR3. Germline CDR1 LGHDT, CDR2 YNNKEL (reference sequence). Deletions cut 1 base from V and 2 bases from J, with 10 bases between. CDR3 DNA sequence: TGTGCCAGCAGCCAAGTTGGGGGCTACACAGATACGCAGTATTTT. Residues: CASSQVGGYTDTQYF.

This clone came up once. CDR3 DNA sequence: TGTGCCAGCAGTAAGATTGGACAGGGGGTGTACGAGCAGTACTTC. It is translated as CASSKIGQGVYEQYF. The chain combines TRBV6-2 or TRBV6-3 with TRBJ2-7, with TRBD1 matching 10 bases. The CDR3 runs 15 residues. The V gene's germline CDR1 is MNHEY and CDR2 SVGEGT. Trimming took 5 bases from V and 4 from J; bases not matched to a gene: 8.